This T cell receptor (beta chain) came from a study of early T cells in non-severe SARS-CoV-2 infection. The wider study: Sequencing used unsorted whole-blood bulk RNA, so chains lack pairing. Study-level points and caveats: The VDJdb matching leaned toward anti-spike CD8 responses and overlooked private and CD4 specificities.

Attachment of unique molecular identifiers to individual cDNA molecules was performed. TCRdb redid the calling of the 5' RACE reads with MiXCR, one entry per CDR3 protein. The data hold roughly 53,000 distinct CDR3 sequences, with 9.3% observed a single time. Regarding this clonotype: Its antigen is unknown.

The CDR3 has 15 residues. Between the trimmed V and J ends, which lost 4 bases and 8 bases, there was a span of 17 bases. Germline V gene lookup returns CDR1 MGHRA and CDR2 YSYEKL. The J gene is TRBJ1-4, the V gene TRBV4-1; TRBD1 is a possible D gene (5 bases). The sequenced sample consisted of whole blood. This TCR was recovered from an adult who was a healthcare worker with PCR-confirmed SARS-CoV-2 infection or an uninfected control (not recorded which). CDR3 bases: TGCGCCAGCAGCCGAGAAAGACAGACGCGGGAAAAACTGTTTTTT. Translating gives CASSRERQTREKLFF.